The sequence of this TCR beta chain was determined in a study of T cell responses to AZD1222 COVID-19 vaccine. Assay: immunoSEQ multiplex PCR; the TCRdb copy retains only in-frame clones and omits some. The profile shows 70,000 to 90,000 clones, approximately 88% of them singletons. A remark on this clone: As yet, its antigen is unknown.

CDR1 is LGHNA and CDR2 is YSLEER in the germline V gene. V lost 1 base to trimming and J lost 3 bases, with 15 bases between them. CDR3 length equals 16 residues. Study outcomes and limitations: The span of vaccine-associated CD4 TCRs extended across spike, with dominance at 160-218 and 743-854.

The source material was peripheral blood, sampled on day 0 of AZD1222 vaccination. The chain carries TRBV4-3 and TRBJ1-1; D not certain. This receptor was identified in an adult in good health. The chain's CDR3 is CASSQAVAVGYTEAFF. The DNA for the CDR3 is TGCGCCAGCAGCCAAGCGGTGGCGGTGGGGTACACTGAAGCTTTCTTT.